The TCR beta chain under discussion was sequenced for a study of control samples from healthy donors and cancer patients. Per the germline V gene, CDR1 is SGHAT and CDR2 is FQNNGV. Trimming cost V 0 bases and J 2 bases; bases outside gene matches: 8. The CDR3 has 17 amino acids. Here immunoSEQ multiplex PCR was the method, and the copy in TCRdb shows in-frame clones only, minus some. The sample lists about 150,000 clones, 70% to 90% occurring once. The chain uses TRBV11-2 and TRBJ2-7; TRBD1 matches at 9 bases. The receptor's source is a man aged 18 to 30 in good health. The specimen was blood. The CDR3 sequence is CASSLDRLGTGTYEQYF. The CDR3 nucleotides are TGTGCCAGCAGCTTAGATCGGCTAGGGACAGGGACCTACGAGCAGTACTTC. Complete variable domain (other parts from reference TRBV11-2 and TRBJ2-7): EAGVAQSPRYKIIEKRQSVAFWCNPISGHATLYWYQQILGQGPKLLIQFQNNGVVDDSQLPKDRFSAERLKGVDSTLKIQPAKLEDSAVYLCASSLDRLGTGTYEQYFGPGTRLTVT.